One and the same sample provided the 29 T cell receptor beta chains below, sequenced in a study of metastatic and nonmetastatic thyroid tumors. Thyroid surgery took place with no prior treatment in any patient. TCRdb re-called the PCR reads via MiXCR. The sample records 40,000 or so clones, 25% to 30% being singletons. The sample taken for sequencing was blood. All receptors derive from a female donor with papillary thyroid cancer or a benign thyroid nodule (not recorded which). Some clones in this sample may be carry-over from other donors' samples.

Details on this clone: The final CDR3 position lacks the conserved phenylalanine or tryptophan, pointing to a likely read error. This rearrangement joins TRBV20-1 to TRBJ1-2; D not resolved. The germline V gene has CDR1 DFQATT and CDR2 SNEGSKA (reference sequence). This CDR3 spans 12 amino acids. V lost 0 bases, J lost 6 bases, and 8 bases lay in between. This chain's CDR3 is CSARDGRDGYTL. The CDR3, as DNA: TGCAGTGCTAGAGATGGTAGGGATGGCTACACCCTC.

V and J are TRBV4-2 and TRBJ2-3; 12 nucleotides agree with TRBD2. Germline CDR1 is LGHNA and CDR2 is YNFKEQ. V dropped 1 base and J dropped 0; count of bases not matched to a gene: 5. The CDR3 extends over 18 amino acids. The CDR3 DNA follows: TGTGCCAGCAGCCAAGGGACTAGCGGGGCCCTTAGCACAGATACGCAGTATTTT. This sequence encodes CASSQGTSGALSTDTQYF.

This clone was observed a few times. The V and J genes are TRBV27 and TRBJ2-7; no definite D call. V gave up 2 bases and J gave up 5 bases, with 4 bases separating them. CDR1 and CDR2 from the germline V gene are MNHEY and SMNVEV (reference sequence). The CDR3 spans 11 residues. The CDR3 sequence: CASSLGHEQYF. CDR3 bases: TGTGCCAGCAGTTTAGGCCACGAGCAGTACTTC.

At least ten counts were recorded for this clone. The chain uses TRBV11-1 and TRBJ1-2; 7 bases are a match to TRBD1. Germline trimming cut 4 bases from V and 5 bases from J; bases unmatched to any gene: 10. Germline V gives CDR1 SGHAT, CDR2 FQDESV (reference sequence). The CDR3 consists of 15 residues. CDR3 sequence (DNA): TGTGCCAGCAGCTACCAACCAGGGGGAGCTTATGGCTACACCTTC. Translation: CASSYQPGGAYGYTF.

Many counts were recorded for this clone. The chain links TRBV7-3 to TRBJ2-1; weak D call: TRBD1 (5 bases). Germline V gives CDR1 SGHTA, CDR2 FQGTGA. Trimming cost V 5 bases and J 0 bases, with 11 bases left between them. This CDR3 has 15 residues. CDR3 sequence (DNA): TGTGCCAGCAGCCCTCAGGGTTACTCCTACAATGAGCAGTTCTTC. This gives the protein CASSPQGYSYNEQFF. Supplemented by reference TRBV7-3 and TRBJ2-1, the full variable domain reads GAGVSQTPSNKVTEKGKYVELRCDPISGHTALYWYRQSLGQGPEFLIYFQGTGAADDSGLPNDRFFAVRPEGSVSTLKIQRTERGDSAVYLCASSPQGYSYNEQFFGPGTRLTVL.

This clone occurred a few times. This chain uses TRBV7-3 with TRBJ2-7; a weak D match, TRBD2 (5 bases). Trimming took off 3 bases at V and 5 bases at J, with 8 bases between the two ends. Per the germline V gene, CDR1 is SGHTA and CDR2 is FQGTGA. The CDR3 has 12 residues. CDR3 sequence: CASSLDGNEQYF. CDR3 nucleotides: TGTGCCAGCAGCTTGGACGGGAACGAGCAGTACTTC.

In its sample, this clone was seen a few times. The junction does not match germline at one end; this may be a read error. The CDR3 DNA reads TGTGCCAGCAGTGATAGCGGGCCTTCCTACAGTGAGCAGTTCTTC. This translates into CASSDSGPSYSEQFF. The J gene is TRBJ2-1, the V gene TRBV6-1; 7 nucleotides align to TRBD2. The CDR3 totals 15 residues. Germline V gene data show CDR1 as MNHNS and CDR2 as SASEGT.

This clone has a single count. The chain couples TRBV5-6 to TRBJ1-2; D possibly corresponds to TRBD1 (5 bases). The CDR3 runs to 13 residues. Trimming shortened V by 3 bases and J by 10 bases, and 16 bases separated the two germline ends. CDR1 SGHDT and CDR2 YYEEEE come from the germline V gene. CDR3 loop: CASSWDQGGSYTF. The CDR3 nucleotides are TGTGCCAGCAGCTGGGATCAGGGTGGATCCTACACCTTC. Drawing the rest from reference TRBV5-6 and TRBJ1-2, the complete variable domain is DAGVTQSPTHLIKTRGQQVTLRCSPKSGHDTVSWYQQALGQGPQFIFQYYEEEERQRGNFPDRFSGHQFPNYSSELNVNALLLGDSALYLCASSWDQGGSYTFGSGTRLTVV.

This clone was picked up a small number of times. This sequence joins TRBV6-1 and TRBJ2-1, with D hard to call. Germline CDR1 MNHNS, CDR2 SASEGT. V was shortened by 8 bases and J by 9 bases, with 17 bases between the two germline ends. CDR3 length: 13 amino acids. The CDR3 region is CASGTPPGGEQFF. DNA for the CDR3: TGTGCCAGCGGTACCCCTCCGGGCGGTGAGCAGTTCTTC.

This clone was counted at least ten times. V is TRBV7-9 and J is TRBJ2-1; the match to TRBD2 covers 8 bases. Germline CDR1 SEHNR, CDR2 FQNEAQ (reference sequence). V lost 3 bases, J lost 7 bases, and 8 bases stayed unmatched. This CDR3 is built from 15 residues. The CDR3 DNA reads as TGTGCCAGCAGCTTGTCAGCGGGAGCTAGAAATGAGCAGTTCTTC. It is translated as CASSLSAGARNEQFF.

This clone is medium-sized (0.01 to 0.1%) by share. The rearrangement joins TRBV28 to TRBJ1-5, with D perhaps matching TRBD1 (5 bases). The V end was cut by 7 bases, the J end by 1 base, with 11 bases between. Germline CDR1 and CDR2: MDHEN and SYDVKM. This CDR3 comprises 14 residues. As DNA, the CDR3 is TGTGCCAGCACCCTAAGGACAAGCAATCAGCCCCAGCATTTT. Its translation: CASTLRTSNQPQHF.

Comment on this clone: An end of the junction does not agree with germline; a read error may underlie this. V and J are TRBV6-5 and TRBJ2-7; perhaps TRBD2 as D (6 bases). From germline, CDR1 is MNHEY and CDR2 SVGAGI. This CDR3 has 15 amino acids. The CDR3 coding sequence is TGTGCCAGCAGTAGACTAGAGGACATCGCCTACGAGCAGCACTTC. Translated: CASSRLEDIAYEQHF.

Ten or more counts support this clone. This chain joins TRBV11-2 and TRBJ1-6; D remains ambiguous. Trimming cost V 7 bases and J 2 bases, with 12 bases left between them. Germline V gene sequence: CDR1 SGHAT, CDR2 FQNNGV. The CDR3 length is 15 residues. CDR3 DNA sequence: TGTGCCAGCAAGAAGGAAGGCGCCTATAATTCACCCCTCCACTTT. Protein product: CASKKEGAYNSPLHF.

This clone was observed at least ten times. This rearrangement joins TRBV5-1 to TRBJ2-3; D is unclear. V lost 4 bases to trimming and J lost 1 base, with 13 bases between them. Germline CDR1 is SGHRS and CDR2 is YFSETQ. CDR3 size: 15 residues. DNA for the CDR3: TGCGCCAGCAGCCCGACTGGCGATCGCACAGATACGCAGTATTTT. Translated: CASSPTGDRTDTQYF.

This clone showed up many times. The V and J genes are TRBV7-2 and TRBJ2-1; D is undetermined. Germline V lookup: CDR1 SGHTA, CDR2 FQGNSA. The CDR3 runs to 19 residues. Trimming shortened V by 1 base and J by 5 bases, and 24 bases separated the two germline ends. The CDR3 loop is CASSLVLAGLRYENNEQFF. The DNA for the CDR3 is TGTGCCAGCAGCTTAGTGTTGGCCGGCCTCAGATATGAGAACAATGAGCAGTTCTTC.

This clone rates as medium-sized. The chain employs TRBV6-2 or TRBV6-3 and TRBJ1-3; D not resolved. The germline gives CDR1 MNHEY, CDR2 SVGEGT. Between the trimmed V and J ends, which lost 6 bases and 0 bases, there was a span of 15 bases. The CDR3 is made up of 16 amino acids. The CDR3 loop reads CASSGRSRGSGNTIYF. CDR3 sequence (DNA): TGTGCCAGCAGCGGACGATCCCGGGGCTCTGGAAACACCATATATTTT.

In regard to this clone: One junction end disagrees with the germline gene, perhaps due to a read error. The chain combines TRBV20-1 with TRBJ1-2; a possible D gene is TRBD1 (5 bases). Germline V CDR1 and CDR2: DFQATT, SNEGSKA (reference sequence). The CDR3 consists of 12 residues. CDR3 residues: CSAPAGGGDYTF. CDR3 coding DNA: TGCAGTGCCCCGGCGGGGGGGGGTGACTACACGTTC.

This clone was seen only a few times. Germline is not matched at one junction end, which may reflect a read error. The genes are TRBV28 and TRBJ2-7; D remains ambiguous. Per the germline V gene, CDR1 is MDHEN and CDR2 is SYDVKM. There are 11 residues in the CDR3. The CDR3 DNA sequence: TGTGCCAGCATTCCCTCCTACGGGCAGTACTTC. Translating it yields CASIPSYGQYF. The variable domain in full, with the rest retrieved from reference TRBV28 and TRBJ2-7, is DVKVTQSSRYLVKRTGEKVFLECVQDMDHENMFWYRQDPGLGLRLIYFSYDVKMKEKGDIPEGYSVSREKKERFSLILESASTNQTSMYLCASIPSYGQYFGPGTRLTVT.

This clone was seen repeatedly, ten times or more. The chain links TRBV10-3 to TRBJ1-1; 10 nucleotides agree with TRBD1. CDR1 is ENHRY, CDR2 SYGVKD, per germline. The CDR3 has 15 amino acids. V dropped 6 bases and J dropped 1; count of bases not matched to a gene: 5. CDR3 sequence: CAISGTGAPNTEAFF. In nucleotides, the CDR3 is TGTGCCATCAGCGGGACAGGGGCCCCGAACACTGAAGCTTTCTTT.

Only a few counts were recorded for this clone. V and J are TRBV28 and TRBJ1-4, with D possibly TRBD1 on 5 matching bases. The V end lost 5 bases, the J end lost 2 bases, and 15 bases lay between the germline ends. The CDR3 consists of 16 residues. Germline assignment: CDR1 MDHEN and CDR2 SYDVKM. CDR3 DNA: TGTGCCAGCAGTCCCTTGCCCGGGGCTACTAATGAAAAACTGTTTTTT. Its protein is CASSPLPGATNEKLFF. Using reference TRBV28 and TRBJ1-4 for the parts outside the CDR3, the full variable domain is DVKVTQSSRYLVKRTGEKVFLECVQDMDHENMFWYRQDPGLGLRLIYFSYDVKMKEKGDIPEGYSVSREKKERFSLILESASTNQTSMYLCASSPLPGATNEKLFFGSGTQLSVL.

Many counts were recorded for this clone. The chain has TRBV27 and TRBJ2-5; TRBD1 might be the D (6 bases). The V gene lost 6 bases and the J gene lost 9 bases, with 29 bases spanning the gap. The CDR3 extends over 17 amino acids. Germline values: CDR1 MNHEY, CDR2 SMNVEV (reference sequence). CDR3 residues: CASRQMGQGNPQLAQYF. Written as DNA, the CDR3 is TGTGCCAGCAGACAGATGGGTCAGGGGAACCCCCAGCTGGCCCAGTACTTC.

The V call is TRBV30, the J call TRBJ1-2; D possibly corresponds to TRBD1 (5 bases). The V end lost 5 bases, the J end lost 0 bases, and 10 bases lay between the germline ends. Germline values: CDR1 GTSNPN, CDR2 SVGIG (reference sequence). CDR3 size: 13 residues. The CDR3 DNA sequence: TGTGCCTGGGGGACTCAAACTAACTATGGCTACACCTTC. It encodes CAWGTQTNYGYTF.

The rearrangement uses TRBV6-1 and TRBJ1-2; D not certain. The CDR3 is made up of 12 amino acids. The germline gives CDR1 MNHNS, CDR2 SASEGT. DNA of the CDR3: TGTGTTCATTACGAAGCGCCCCATGGCTACACCTTC. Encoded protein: CVHYEAPHGYTF.

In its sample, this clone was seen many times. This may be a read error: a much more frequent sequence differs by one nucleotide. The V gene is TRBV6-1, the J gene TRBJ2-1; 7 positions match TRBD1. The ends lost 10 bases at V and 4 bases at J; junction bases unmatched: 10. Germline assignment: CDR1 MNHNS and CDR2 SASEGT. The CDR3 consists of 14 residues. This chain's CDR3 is CANNRGHGYNEQFF. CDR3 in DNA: TGTGCCAACAACAGGGGACATGGATACAATGAGCAGTTCTTC.

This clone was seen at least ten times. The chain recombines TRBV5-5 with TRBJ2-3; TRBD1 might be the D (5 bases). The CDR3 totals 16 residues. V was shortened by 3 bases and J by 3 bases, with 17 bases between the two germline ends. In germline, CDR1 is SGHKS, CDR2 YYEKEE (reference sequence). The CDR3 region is CASSSQGTLGTDTQYF. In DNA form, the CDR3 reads TGTGCCAGCAGCTCTCAGGGAACATTGGGGACAGATACGCAGTATTTT.

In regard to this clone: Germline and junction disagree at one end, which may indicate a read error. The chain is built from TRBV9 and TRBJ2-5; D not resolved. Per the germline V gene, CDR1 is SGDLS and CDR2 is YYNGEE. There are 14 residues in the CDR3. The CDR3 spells CAISVSPYQETHYF. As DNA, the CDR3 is TGTGCCATCAGCGTAAGCCCGTACCAAGAGACCCATTACTTC. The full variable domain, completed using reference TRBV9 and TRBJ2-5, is DSGVTQTPKHLITATGQRVTLRCSPRSGDLSVYWYQQSLDQGLQFLIQYYNGEERAKGNILERFSAQQFPDLHSELNLSSLELGDSALYFCAISVSPYQETHYFGPGTRLLVL.

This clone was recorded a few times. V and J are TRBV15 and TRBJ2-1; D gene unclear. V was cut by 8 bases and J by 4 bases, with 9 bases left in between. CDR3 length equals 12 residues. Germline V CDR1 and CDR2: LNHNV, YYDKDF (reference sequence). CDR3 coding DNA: TGTGCCACCTTTGCAGGATACAATGAGCAGTTCTTC. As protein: CATFAGYNEQFF. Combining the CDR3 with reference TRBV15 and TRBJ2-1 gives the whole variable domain DAMVIQNPRYQVTQFGKPVTLSCSQTLNHNVMYWYQQKSSQAPKLLFHYYDKDFNNEADTPDNFQSRRPNTSFCFLDIRSPGLGDTAMYLCATFAGYNEQFFGPGTRLTVL.

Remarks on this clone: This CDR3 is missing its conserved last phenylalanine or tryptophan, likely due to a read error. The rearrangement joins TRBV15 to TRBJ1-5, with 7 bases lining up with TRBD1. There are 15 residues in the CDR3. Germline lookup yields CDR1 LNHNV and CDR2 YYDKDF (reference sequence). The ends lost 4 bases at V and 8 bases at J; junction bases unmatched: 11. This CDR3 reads CATSIETGVKEPQHS. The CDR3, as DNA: TGTGCCACCAGCATAGAAACAGGGGTGAAAGAGCCCCAGCATTCT.

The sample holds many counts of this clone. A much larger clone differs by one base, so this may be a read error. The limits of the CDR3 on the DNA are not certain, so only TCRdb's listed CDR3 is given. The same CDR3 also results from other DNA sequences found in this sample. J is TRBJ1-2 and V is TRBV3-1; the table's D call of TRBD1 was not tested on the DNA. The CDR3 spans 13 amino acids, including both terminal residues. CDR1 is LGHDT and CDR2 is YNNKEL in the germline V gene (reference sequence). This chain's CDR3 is CASSVGRGIGCTF.